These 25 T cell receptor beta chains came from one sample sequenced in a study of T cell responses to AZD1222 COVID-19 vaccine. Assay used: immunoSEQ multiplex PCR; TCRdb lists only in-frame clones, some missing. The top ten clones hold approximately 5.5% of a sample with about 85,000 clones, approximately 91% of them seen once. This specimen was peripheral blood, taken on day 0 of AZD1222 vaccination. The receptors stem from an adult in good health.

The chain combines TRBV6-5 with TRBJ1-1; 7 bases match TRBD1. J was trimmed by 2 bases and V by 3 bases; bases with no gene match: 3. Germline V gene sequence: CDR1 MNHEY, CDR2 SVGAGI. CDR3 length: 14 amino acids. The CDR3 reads CASSYGTENTEAFF. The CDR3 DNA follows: TGTGCCAGCAGTTATGGGACAGAAAACACTGAAGCTTTCTTT.

The CDR3 loop is CASSGDSYQPQHF. The CDR3 bases are TGTGCCAGCTCAGGGGACAGCTATCAGCCCCAGCATTTT. V usage is TRBV18 and J usage is TRBJ1-5, with TRBD1 matching over 7 bases. Trimming removed 5 bases from V and 5 bases from J; junction bases left unmatched: 3. Per the germline V gene, CDR1 is KGHSH and CDR2 is LQKENI. The CDR3 covers 13 residues.

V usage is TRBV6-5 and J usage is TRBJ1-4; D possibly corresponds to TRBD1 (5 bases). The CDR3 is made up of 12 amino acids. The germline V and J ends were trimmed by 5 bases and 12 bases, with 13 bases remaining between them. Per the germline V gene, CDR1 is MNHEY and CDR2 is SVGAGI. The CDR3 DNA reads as TGTGCCAGCAGTCAGAGAGGGACGCAACTGTTTTTT. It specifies CASSQRGTQLFF.

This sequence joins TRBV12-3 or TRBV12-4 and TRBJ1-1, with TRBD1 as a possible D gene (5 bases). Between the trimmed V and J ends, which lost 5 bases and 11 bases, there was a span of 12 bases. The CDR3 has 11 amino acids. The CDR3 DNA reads TGTGCCAGCAGTCCAGGGCGTGGGGCTTTCTTT. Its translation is CASSPGRGAFF.

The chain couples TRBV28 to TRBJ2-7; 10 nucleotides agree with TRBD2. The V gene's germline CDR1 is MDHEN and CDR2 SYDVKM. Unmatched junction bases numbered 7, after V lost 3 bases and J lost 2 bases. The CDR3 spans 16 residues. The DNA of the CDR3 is TGTGCCAGCAGTTTGTCCGGGACTAGCGAGACCTACGAGCAGTACTTC. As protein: CASSLSGTSETYEQYF.

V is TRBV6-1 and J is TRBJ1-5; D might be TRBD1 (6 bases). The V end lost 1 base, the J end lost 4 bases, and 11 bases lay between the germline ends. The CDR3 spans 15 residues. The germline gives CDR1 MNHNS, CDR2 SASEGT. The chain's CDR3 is CASSEGTDFNQPQHF. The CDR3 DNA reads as TGTGCCAGCAGTGAAGGGACAGACTTTAATCAGCCCCAGCATTTT.

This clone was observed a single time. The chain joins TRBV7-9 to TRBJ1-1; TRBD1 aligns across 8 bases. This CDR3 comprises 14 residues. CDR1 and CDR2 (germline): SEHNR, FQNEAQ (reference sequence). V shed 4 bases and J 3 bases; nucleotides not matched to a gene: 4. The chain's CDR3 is CASSSGGGDTEAFF. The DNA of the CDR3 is TGTGCCAGCAGCTCAGGGGGCGGGGACACTGAAGCTTTCTTT.

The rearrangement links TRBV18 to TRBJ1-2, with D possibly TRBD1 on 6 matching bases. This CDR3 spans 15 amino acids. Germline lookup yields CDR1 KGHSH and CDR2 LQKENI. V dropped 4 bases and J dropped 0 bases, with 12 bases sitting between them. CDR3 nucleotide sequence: TGTGCCAGCTCACTCAGGGGCGGTGCTAACTATGGCTACACCTTC. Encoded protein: CASSLRGGANYGYTF.

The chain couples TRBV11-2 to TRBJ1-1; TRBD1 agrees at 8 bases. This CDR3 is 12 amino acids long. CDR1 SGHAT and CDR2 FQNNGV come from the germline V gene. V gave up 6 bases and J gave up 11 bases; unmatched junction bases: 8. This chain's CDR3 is CASRPQGARAFF. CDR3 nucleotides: TGTGCCAGCAGACCCCAGGGGGCAAGGGCTTTCTTT.

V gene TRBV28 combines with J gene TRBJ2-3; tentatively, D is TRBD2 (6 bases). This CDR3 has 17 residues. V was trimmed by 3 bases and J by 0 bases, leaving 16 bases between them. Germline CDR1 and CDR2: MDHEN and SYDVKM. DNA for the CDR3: TGTGCCAGCAGTTTCCTAGCGCTCCCAACTAGCACAGATACGCAGTATTTT. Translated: CASSFLALPTSTDTQYF.

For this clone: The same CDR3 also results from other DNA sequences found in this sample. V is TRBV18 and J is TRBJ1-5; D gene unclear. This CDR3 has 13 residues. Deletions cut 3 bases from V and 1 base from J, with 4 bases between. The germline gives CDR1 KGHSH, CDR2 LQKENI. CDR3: CASSPGSNQPQHF. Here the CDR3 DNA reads TGTGCCAGCTCACCGGGGAGCAATCAGCCCCAGCATTTT.

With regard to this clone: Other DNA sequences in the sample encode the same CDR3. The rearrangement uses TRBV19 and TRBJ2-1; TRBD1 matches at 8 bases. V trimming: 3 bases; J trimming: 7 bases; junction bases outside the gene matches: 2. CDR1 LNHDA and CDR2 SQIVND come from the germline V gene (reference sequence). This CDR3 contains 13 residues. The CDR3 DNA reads TGTGCCAGTAGTATCCAGGGGGCTAATGAGCAGTTCTTC. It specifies CASSIQGANEQFF.

In DNA form, the CDR3 reads TGTGCCAGCAGCTTGGACAGGGGACCCCTCTTAGGCTACACCTTC. This translates into CASSLDRGPLLGYTF. This chain connects TRBV5-4 to TRBJ1-2; 7 bases match TRBD1. CDR1 SGHNT and CDR2 YYREEE come from the germline V gene (reference sequence). V lost 0 bases to trimming and J lost 8 bases; unmatched junction nucleotides: 10. CDR3 length equals 15 residues.

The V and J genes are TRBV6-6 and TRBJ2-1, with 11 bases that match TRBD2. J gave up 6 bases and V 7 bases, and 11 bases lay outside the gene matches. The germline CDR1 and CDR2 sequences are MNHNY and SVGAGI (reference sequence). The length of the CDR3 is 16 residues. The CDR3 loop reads CASISPTSGSTNEQFF. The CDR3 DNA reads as TGTGCCAGCATTAGTCCCACTAGCGGGAGTACCAATGAGCAGTTCTTC.

The CDR3 DNA reads TGTGCCAGTAGTCCCCTAGCGCGCGACTCCTACGAGCAGTACTTC. It codes for CASSPLARDSYEQYF. V usage is TRBV19 and J usage is TRBJ2-7, with D possibly TRBD2 on 6 matching bases. In germline, CDR1 is LNHDA, CDR2 SQIVND (reference sequence). Deletions cut 5 bases from V and 0 bases from J, with 14 bases between. This CDR3 is built from 15 residues.

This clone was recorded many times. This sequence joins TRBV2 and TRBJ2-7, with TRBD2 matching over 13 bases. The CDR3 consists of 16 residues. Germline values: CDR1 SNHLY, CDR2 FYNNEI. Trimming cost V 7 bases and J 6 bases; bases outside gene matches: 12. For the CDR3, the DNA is TGTGCCAGCACCGAATTGGCAGGGACTAGCGGGATCGAGCAGTACTTC. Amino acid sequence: CASTELAGTSGIEQYF. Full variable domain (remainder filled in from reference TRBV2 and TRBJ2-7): EPEVTQTPSHQVTQMGQEVILRCVPISNHLYFYWYRQILGQKVEFLVSFYNNEISEKSEIFDDQFSVERPDGSNFTLKIRSTKLEDSAMYFCASTELAGTSGIEQYFGPGTRLTVT.

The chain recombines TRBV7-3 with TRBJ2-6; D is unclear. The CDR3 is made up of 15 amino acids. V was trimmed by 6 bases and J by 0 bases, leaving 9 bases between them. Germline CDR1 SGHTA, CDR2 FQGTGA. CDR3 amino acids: CASSSVHSGANVLTF. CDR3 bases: TGTGCCAGCAGTTCCGTTCACTCTGGGGCCAACGTCCTGACTTTC.

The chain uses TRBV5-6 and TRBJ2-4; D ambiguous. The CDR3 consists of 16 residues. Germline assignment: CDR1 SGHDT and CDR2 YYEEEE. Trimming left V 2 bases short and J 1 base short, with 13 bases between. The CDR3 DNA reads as TGTGCCAGCAGCTTATCTTACGGTGCGGCCAAAAACATTCAGTACTTC. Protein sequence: CASSLSYGAAKNIQYF.

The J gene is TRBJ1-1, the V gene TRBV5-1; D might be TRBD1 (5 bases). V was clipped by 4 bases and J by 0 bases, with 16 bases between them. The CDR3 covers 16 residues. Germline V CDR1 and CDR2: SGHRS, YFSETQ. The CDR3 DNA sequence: TGCGCCAGCAGCGGTGGGGGTGCGGGGGTGAACACTGAAGCTTTCTTT. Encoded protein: CASSGGGAGVNTEAFF.

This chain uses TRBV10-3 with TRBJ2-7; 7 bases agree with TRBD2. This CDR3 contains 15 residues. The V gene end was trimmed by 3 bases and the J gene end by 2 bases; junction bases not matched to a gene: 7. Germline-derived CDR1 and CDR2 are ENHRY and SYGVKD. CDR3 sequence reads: CAISDAGTKTYEQYF. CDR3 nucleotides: TGTGCCATCAGTGATGCCGGGACTAAGACCTACGAGCAGTACTTC.

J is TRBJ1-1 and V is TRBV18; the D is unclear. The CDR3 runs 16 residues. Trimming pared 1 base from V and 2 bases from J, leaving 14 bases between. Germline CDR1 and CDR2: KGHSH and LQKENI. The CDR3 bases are TGTGCCAGCTCACCACGTTCAGGAGGAAGCAACACTGAAGCTTTCTTT. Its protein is CASSPRSGGSNTEAFF.

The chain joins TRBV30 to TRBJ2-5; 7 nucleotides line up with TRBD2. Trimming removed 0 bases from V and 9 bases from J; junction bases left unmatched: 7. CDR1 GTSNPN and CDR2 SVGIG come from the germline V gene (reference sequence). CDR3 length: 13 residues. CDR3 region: CAWSVISGYSQYF. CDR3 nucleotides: TGTGCCTGGAGTGTGATTAGCGGGTACTCCCAGTACTTC.

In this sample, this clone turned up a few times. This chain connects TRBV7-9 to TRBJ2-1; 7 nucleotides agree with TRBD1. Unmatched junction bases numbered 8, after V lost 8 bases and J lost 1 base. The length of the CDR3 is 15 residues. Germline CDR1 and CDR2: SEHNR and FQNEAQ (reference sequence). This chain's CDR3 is CASPQEGQSYNEQFF. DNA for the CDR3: TGTGCCAGCCCTCAAGAGGGACAGTCCTACAATGAGCAGTTCTTC.

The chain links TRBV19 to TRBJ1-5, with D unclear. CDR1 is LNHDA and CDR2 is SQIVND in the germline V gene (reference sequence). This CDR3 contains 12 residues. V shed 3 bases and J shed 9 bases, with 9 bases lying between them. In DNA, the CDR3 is TGTGCCAGTAGTATGTGGGGAGGGCCCCAGCATTTT. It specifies CASSMWGGPQHF.

The CDR3 DNA is TGTGCCAGTAGTACAGGGTTCACTGAAGCTTTCTTT. Protein sequence: CASSTGFTEAFF. V is TRBV19 and J is TRBJ1-1, with a weak D call TRBD1 (5 bases). Trimming left V 4 bases short and J 4 bases short, with 7 bases between. This CDR3 has 12 amino acids. The germline CDR1 and CDR2 sequences are LNHDA and SQIVND (reference sequence).